This record looks at one T cell receptor (beta chain) sequence and its context. These data originate in a study of blood T cell repertoires in COVID-19. Study in general: The samples span acute and convalescent COVID-19 from the United States, Italy and Spain. Sample material is recorded as cDNA or gDNA derived from T cells, B-cell-depleted T cells, or PBMCs.

Donors were grouped by their self-reported clinical history. Authors' analysis steps: Researchers report that nucleated cell counts were estimated from reference gene primer amplification. Only in-frame clones appear in the TCRdb table, and some are missing; sequencing was by immunoSEQ multiplex PCR. The V and J calls and clone size come from that table; D and trimming were worked out from the DNA. The repertoire has about 190,000 clones, 86% of them found once; the top ten carry about 9.7%. The material sequenced was PBMCs or T cells enriched from blood (not recorded which). This sequence originates from a woman younger than 45 who had recovered from COVID-19.

CDR3 protein: CASSPGLAGGYEQYF. CDR3 nucleotide sequence: TGTGCCAGCTCACCGGGACTAGCGGGAGGCTACGAGCAGTACTTC. The V and J genes are TRBV18 and TRBJ2-7; 15 bases match TRBD2. The V and J ends lost 3 bases and 3 bases, in that order; junction bases with no gene match: 0. The CDR3 covers 15 residues. CDR1 is KGHSH and CDR2 is LQKENI in the germline V gene.